Below, one T cell receptor beta chain is given with its context. The source of the sample is a study of CD8 T cells in Susac syndrome. RNA in amounts of 0.5 to 1 ug was reverse transcribed with random hexamers. Amplification of TCR beta CDR3 by immunoSEQ multiplex PCR spanned 54 Vbeta and 13 Jbeta. MiXCR was run by TCRdb on the immunoSEQ multiplex PCR reads, yielding one entry per CDR3 protein. Among about 80,000 distinct CDR3 sequences listed, around 94% were seen once. The controls, all healthy donors, were matched for age and sex. The authors negatively isolated CD8+ and CD4+ T cells and FACS-enriched TEMRA cells. Trimming stripped 0 bases from V and 10 bases from J, with 10 bases between. The germline gives CDR1 MGHRA, CDR2 YSYEKL. This CDR3 has 13 residues.

This clonotype originated in a human donor in good health. Source material: CD8+ T cells from PBMCs. V is TRBV4-1 and J is TRBJ2-1; the D is unclear. The CDR3 DNA is TGCGCCAGCAGCCAAGATCCTCCCCTAGAGCAGTTCTTC. This encodes CASSQDPPLEQFF.